This TCR beta chain was retrieved from a study of shared T cell receptors in the human thymus (dated by TCRdb to the early 2020s). Some background on the complete study: The study examined how self-reactive, shared T-cell receptor alpha chains are generated in the human thymus.

The germline V gene encodes CDR1 GTSNPN and CDR2 SVGIG (reference sequence). Trimming removed 5 bases from V and 6 bases from J, leaving 9 bases between the germline ends. Spanning cysteine to phenylalanine, the CDR3 consists of 11 amino acids. The retained sequence is limited to the CDR3, 33 bases, with the frame set at the first base. As regards this clone: Its antigen specificity is not known. Base qualities were left out, and no much larger clone turns up one base away.

Libraries were constructed by the immunoSEQ multiplex PCR assay. TCRdb stores this immuneACCESS table with in-frame sequences only. Part of the clones is absent; in the studies checked, under half of the shortfall reflects unresolved V genes, and no reason is known for the rest. In this sample the table shows 500,000 to 550,000 clones, 70% to 80% of which occur a single time. The ten largest clonotypes hold more than 0.01% of the sample. The sample was also reused in another study, on human thymus T cells. As the second study states: Donors were immunologically healthy infants undergoing open corrective cardiac surgery for congenital heart defects in Finland. The thymus tissue came from surgical resects taken out during corrective cardiac surgery. V and J gene segment usage appeared biased in both thymic and peripheral blood repertoires. According to the related research, thymic TCR repertoires were highly overlapping among unrelated individuals. TCR alpha and beta repertoires from roughly eight infant thymus samples and a few related peripheral blood samples were characterized in the study. The cohort included a handful of male and a couple of female infants, with donor ages spanning 7 to 244 days. Thymocytes were freed from the tissue by mechanical means and kept at -70 degrees C as pellets of roughly 8.5-31 million cells. A QIAsymphony instrument was used to extract genomic DNA from frozen cell pellets. The immunoSEQ multiplex PCR assay was used to amplify the TCRB and TCRAD loci from a standardized amount of quality-controlled genomic DNA. The V(D)J region was spanned by amplicons of a length sufficient to cover the CDR3 and to identify V and J genes. The commercial immunoSEQ service was used to sequence amplicons on an Illumina platform. Primer bias and sequencing errors were corrected as previously described, and TCRAD and TCRB definitions were based on the IMGT database. immunoSEQ Analyzer 3.0 and VDJTools were used for repertoire analysis, which covered basic statistics, V/J segment usage, diversity estimates, rarefaction and pairwise overlap. Diversity was estimated using the Chao1, ChaoE, Efron-Thisted, Shannon and inverse Simpson indices, and was also estimated on datasets down-sampled to the size of the smallest sample. Repertoire overlap was determined by strict matching of CDR3 nucleotide sequence, V gene and J gene, and Jaccard-based multidimensional scaling clustering was applied. Thymus samples yielded on average around 810,000 unique TCRB clonotypes, compared with 80,000 to 85,000 from blood samples.

The rearrangement combines TRBV30 with TRBJ2-3, with no confident D gene call. Sequenced input: thymocytes. The clonotype comes from a boy younger than two with a congenital heart defect. Donor details come from another sample of the same person, matched by shared clones. The CDR3 has the sequence CAWRYGDTQYF. The DNA is TGTGCCTGGCGATACGGGGATACGCAGTATTTT.